This is a list of T cell receptor beta chains from one sample in a study of cytomegalovirus exposure and HLA in healthy donors. Assay: immunoSEQ multiplex PCR; the TCRdb copy retains only in-frame clones and omits some. The data show approximately 91,000 clones, with around 68% seen just once and 1.2% held by the top ten. The specimen was PBMCs. These receptors were collected from a female donor in good health and CMV-seronegative. CDR3s include the opening cysteine and the closing phenylalanine or tryptophan. D genes are given only for firm matches. Clone size appears in some rows only: once, few, many, or a class for an expanded clone.

abundance | j_gene | d_gene | v_gene | CDR3nt | CDR3aa
NA | TRBJ2-5 | NA | TRBV11-3 | TGTGCCAGCAGCTTAGGACAGAGTCAAGAGACCCAGTACTTC | CASSLGQSQETQYF
many | TRBJ1-5 | TRBD1 | TRBV28 | TGTGCCAGCAGTTTATACAGGGGGCTTCAGCCCCAGCATTTT | CASSLYRGLQPQHF
NA | TRBJ2-7 | NA | TRBV4-1 | TGCGCCAGCAGCCAAGAAGAGGCCACCTCCTACGAGCAGTACTTC | CASSQEEATSYEQYF
NA | TRBJ2-1 | NA | TRBV15 | TGTGCCACCAGCAGAGTGGCTAGCTATAGCAATGAGCAGTTCTTC | CATSRVASYSNEQFF
NA | TRBJ2-7 | TRBD1 | TRBV7-9 | TGTGCCAGCAGTTCGGACAGGGGCCCTTCGAGGGAGCAGTACTTC | CASSSDRGPSREQYF
NA | TRBJ2-3 | NA | TRBV29-1 | TGCAGCGTTGTATCGAGGGTAGATACGCAGTATTTT | CSVVSRVDTQYF
NA | TRBJ1-2 | TRBD1 | TRBV4-1 | TGCGCCAGCAGCCAAGAGACAGGGACCTTAAATGGCTACACCTTC | CASSQETGTLNGYTF
NA | TRBJ2-7 | TRBD1 | TRBV7-7 | TGTGCTACCAAAAGGGGGACAGGGGGCTACGAGCAGTACTTC | CATKRGTGGYEQYF
few | TRBJ1-1 | TRBD1 | TRBV4-1 | TGCGCCAGCAGCCACCTAGGACAGGCGAACACTGAAGCTTTCTTT | CASSHLGQANTEAFF
once | TRBJ2-5 | TRBD2 | TRBV29-1 | TGCAGCGTGCAGGTGGTAGCGGGAGAGACCCAGTACTTC | CSVQVVAGETQYF
NA | TRBJ2-7 | NA | TRBV4-1 | TGCGCCAGCAGCCAAAGGACATCTGCCTACGAGCAGTACTTC | CASSQRTSAYEQYF
once | TRBJ1-2 | NA | TRBV27 | TGTGCCAGCGGAGTCTCGGGGGGCTGGGGCTACACCTTC | CASGVSGGWGYTF
NA | TRBJ2-7 | TRBD1 | TRBV9 | TGTGCCAGCAGCAAGACCCCGGGACAGGGCTTCTACGAGCAGTACTTC | CASSKTPGQGFYEQYF
few | TRBJ2-3 | NA | TRBV6-4 | TGTGCCAGCAGTGGCGGGGACACAGATACGCAGTATTTT | CASSGGDTDTQYF
NA | TRBJ2-7 | TRBD1 | TRBV7-6 | TGTGCCAGCAGTCGTGACAGGGGGCCCTCCTACGAGCAGTACTTC | CASSRDRGPSYEQYF
few | TRBJ2-1 | TRBD2 | TRBV11-2 | TGTGCCAGCAGCCAAACTAGCGGGAGTTACAATGAGCAGTTCTTC | CASSQTSGSYNEQFF
NA | TRBJ1-4 | NA | TRBV20-1 | TGCAGTGCTAGACGGGGGGAAAAACTGTTTTTT | CSARRGEKLFF
few | TRBJ1-2 | TRBD1 | TRBV6-4 | TGTGCCAGCACCGTCGACAGGGGGGAGGGAGGCTACACCTTC | CASTVDRGEGGYTF
NA | TRBJ1-1 | NA | TRBV7-8 | TGTGCCAGCAGCATGGAGAGTTCTACAATGAACACTGAAGCTTTCTTT | CASSMESSTMNTEAFF
NA | TRBJ2-7 | NA | TRBV2 | TGTGCCAGCAGTGATACAGTCATAAACGGCGAGCAGTACTTC | CASSDTVINGEQYF
NA | TRBJ2-6 | NA | TRBV6-5 | TGTGCCAGCAGTCCCATAGGGGTTGGGGCCAACGTCCTGACTTTC | CASSPIGVGANVLTF
NA | TRBJ1-4 | NA | TRBV30 | TGTGCCTGGCAGGGGAATGGAAAACTGTTTTTT | CAWQGNGKLFF
NA | TRBJ1-2 | NA | TRBV27 | TGTGCCAGCAGTTTGAGGGCGGGGGACTATGGCTACACCTTC | CASSLRAGDYGYTF
NA | TRBJ1-1 | TRBD1 | TRBV14 | TGTGCCAGCAGCCCCCGCCCTACAGGGGGCTTGACTGAAGCTTTCTTT | CASSPRPTGGLTEAFF
few | TRBJ1-2 | NA | TRBV18 | TGTGCCAGCTCACCAGGACAGCCGAATGGCTACACCTTC | CASSPGQPNGYTF
NA | TRBJ2-3 | NA | TRBV2 | TGTGCCAGCAAGTCAGGGTCCCCTAGCACAGATACGCAGTATTTT | CASKSGSPSTDTQYF
few | TRBJ2-1 | TRBD2 | TRBV15 | TGTGCCACCAGCAGAGAGGGACTTAGCGGGAGAGGATACAATGAGCAGTTCTTC | CATSREGLSGRGYNEQFF
NA | TRBJ2-5 | NA | TRBV5-6 | TGTGCCAGCAGCCGCTCCGGGGCCCAGTACTTC | CASSRSGAQYF
NA | TRBJ2-1 | NA | TRBV2 | TGTGCCAGCACGGAGGAAAAGTACAATGAGCAGTTCTTC | CASTEEKYNEQFF
NA | TRBJ2-3 | NA | TRBV30 | TGTGCCTGGAGTGTCCGGCGGCAGGGCGATACGCAGTATTTT | CAWSVRRQGDTQYF
few | TRBJ2-1 | TRBD2 | TRBV15 | TGTGCCACCAGCCCAGCGGGAGTTCCACCCGATGAGCAGTTCTTC | CATSPAGVPPDEQFF
NA | TRBJ2-7 | NA | TRBV5-1 | TGCGCCAGCAGGGCGGACGGGACCTACGAGCAGTACTTC | CASRADGTYEQYF
NA | TRBJ2-7 | NA | TRBV7-6 | TGTGCCAGCAGCTTGACAACCAATGCCCTCTACGAGCAGTACTTC | CASSLTTNALYEQYF
NA | TRBJ2-1 | TRBD2 | TRBV6-5 | TGTGCCAGCAGTTACCGGGGACTAGCGGGAGTCTATGAGCAGTTCTTC | CASSYRGLAGVYEQFF
few | TRBJ1-2 | TRBD1 | TRBV30 | TGTGCCTGGAGTGCCCGGGACAGGGGAATTTGGTTCACCTTC | CAWSARDRGIWFTF
NA | TRBJ2-7 | NA | TRBV18 | TGTGCCAGCTCAATTGGGGGCGAAGGCGAGCAGTACTTC | CASSIGGEGEQYF
NA | TRBJ2-1 | NA | TRBV9 | TGTGCCAGCAGCGTAGGGGGCCACGGCAATGAGCAGTTCTTC | CASSVGGHGNEQFF
NA | TRBJ1-5 | TRBD1 | TRBV6-6 | TGTGCCAGCAGTCCCCCCGGGACAGGGGCGAATCAGCCCCAGCATTTT | CASSPPGTGANQPQHF
NA | TRBJ2-6 | TRBD1 | TRBV2 | TGTGCCAGCAGCGCCGGGACAGCTGGGGCCAACGTCCTGACTTTC | CASSAGTAGANVLTF
few | TRBJ2-3 | NA | TRBV9 | TGTGCCAGCAGCGTGCGCGACTATAGCACAGATACGCAGTATTTT | CASSVRDYSTDTQYF
NA | TRBJ2-2 | NA | TRBV29-1 | TGCAGCGTTGAAGATGGACTAAGGGAGCTGTTTTTT | CSVEDGLRELFF
NA | TRBJ1-2 | NA | TRBV10-3 | TGTGCCATCAGTGAGAGGCAGGCTTATGGCTACACCTTC | CAISERQAYGYTF
once | TRBJ2-2 | NA | TRBV19 | TGTGCCAGTAGTATAATGGGGCGGGGTACGAACACCGGGGAGCTGTTTTTT | CASSIMGRGTNTGELFF
NA | TRBJ1-5 | NA | TRBV15 | TGTGCCACCGCGCCCCGGGGGTCGAATCAGCCCCAGCATTTT | CATAPRGSNQPQHF
NA | TRBJ2-7 | NA | TRBV7-2 | TGTGCCAGCATCCCCTCGGGAGCACTGAACGAGCAGTACTTC | CASIPSGALNEQYF
NA | TRBJ2-2 | NA | TRBV15 | TGTGCCACCAGCAGAGGGAGGGCAGCGACGAGAACCGGGGAGCTGTTTTTT | CATSRGRAATRTGELFF
NA | TRBJ2-1 | TRBD2 | TRBV27 | TGTGCCAGCAGTAACCCCCGGACTAGCGGGAACTACAATGAGCAGTTCTTC | CASSNPRTSGNYNEQFF
once | TRBJ1-2 | TRBD1 | TRBV19 | TGTGCCAGTACGACAGGGGACTATGGCTACACCTTC | CASTTGDYGYTF
NA | TRBJ1-1 | NA | TRBV5-1 | TGCGCCAGCAGCCATAAGGGCGGGGGCACTGAAGCTTTCTTT | CASSHKGGGTEAFF
NA | TRBJ2-7 | NA | TRBV2 | TGTGCCAGCAGTGTAGATCTCACTTCCTACGAGCAGTACTTC | CASSVDLTSYEQYF
few | TRBJ2-2 | NA | TRBV25-1 | TGTGCCAGCTCTGGGGAGGTCGACACCGGGGAGCTGTTTTTT | CASSGEVDTGELFF